This passage covers 26 T cell receptor beta chains from one sample sequenced in a study of blood T cell repertoires in COVID-19. Using immunoSEQ multiplex PCR, the repertoire was profiled, and TCRdb retains in-frame clones only, with some absent. The data hold 250,000 to 300,000 clones, with about 86% observed a single time. Sequences were obtained from peripheral blood. The receptors derive from a woman aged 60 to 75 with active or convalescent COVID-19.

For the CDR3, the DNA is TGTGCCAGCAGCTTAGCCTCCACAGTCCCGCTACCAGATACGCAGTATTTT. Its protein product is CASSLASTVPLPDTQYF. This chain uses TRBV7-2 with TRBJ2-3; no definite D call. Trimming pared 0 bases from V and 4 bases from J, leaving 17 bases between. The CDR3 has 17 residues. The V gene's germline CDR1 is SGHTA and CDR2 FQGNSA.

The chain recombines TRBV6-5 with TRBJ2-1, with D possibly being TRBD1 (6 bases). V dropped 5 bases and J dropped 8 bases, with 19 bases sitting between them. The CDR3 contains 15 residues. Looked up from germline, CDR1 is MNHEY and CDR2 is SVGAGI. DNA of the CDR3: TGTGCCAGCAGTCACAGGGCCTATACCGGGGATGAGCAGTTCTTC. It is translated as CASSHRAYTGDEQFF.

This clone was found a few times. The chain joins TRBV6-5 to TRBJ2-7; the D gene is possibly TRBD1 (6 bases). This CDR3 has 15 residues. Between the trimmed V and J ends, which lost 0 bases and 2 bases, there was a span of 11 bases. Germline V gene lookup returns CDR1 MNHEY and CDR2 SVGAGI. The DNA for the CDR3 is TGTGCCAGCAGTTACTCTACAGGGATGACCTACGAGCAGTACTTC. Amino acids: CASSYSTGMTYEQYF.

This clone appeared once. The chain uses TRBV19 and TRBJ1-5, with 7 bases matching TRBD1. Germline CDR1 reads LNHDA; CDR2 reads SQIVND (reference sequence). CDR3 length: 17 amino acids. V lost 2 bases and J lost 5; bases outside the gene matches: 12. In DNA form, the CDR3 reads TGTGCCAGTAGTATACTCGGGGACAGCCTATTTGATCAGCCCCAGCATTTT. It specifies CASSILGDSLFDQPQHF.

This chain links TRBV19 with TRBJ2-3, with 7 bases fitting TRBD1. The CDR3 spans 15 residues. V lost 2 bases to trimming and J lost 4 bases; unmatched junction nucleotides: 6. Germline-derived CDR1 and CDR2 are LNHDA and SQIVND (reference sequence). CDR3 DNA: TGTGCCAGTAGTATACGGACAGGCCGCTCAGATACGCAGTATTTT. Protein: CASSIRTGRSDTQYF.

This rearrangement joins TRBV10-3 to TRBJ1-2, with TRBD1 as a possible D gene (6 bases). There are 15 residues in the CDR3. V shed 3 bases and J shed 0 bases, with 11 bases lying between them. From germline, CDR1 is ENHRY and CDR2 SYGVKD. CDR3 in DNA: TGTGCCATCAGTGACCCGGACAGTACTAACTATGGCTACACCTTC. Its protein is CAISDPDSTNYGYTF.

The J gene is TRBJ2-7, the V gene TRBV4-1, with D possibly TRBD1 on 6 matching bases. Germline-derived CDR1 and CDR2 are MGHRA and YSYEKL. V was cut by 3 bases and J by 2 bases, with 17 bases left in between. CDR3 size: 16 residues. CDR3 residues: CASSHKGYRGTYEQYF. The CDR3 DNA follows: TGCGCCAGCAGCCACAAAGGGTATAGGGGGACCTACGAGCAGTACTTC.

The chain is built from TRBV19 and TRBJ1-2, with 7 bases lining up with TRBD1. V shed 9 bases, J shed 6 bases, and the junction held 19 bases outside the gene matches. The CDR3 totals 16 residues. The germline gives CDR1 LNHDA, CDR2 SQIVND (reference sequence). CDR3 nucleotide sequence: TGTGCCAGCCACAAGCCGGGACAGAGTACCCTACATGGCTACACCTTC. Translation gives CASHKPGQSTLHGYTF.

The chain is built from TRBV12-3 or TRBV12-4 and TRBJ1-2, with 8 bases that match TRBD1. CDR3 length: 13 residues. V lost 6 bases, J lost 5 bases, and 5 bases stayed unmatched. The CDR3: CASSQGQGYGYTF. CDR3 DNA: TGTGCCAGCAGCCAAGGACAGGGATATGGCTACACCTTC.

The genes are TRBV4-1 and TRBJ2-1, with D possibly matching TRBD2 (6 bases). Per the germline V gene, CDR1 is MGHRA and CDR2 is YSYEKL. The CDR3 loop spans 16 amino acids. The V end lost 4 bases, the J end lost 0 bases, and 13 bases lay between the germline ends. The CDR3 region is CASSPLLRDSYNEQFF. In DNA form, the CDR3 reads TGCGCCAGCAGCCCCCTTCTGCGGGACTCCTACAATGAGCAGTTCTTC.

The chain combines TRBV7-8 with TRBJ1-1; D is undetermined. V was pared by 5 bases and J by 2 bases, with 12 bases between. Germline V gene sequence: CDR1 SGHVS, CDR2 FQNEAQ. This CDR3 is 14 amino acids long. The CDR3 DNA reads TGTGCCAGCAGCCCCGCTAGAAGTAACACTGAAGCTTTCTTT. It codes for CASSPARSNTEAFF.

This clone was seen a handful of times. V is TRBV7-8 and J is TRBJ1-2; maybe TRBD1 (6 bases). The germline gives CDR1 SGHVS, CDR2 FQNEAQ. This CDR3 spans 15 amino acids. V lost 1 base to trimming and J lost 3 bases, with 12 bases between them. The CDR3 is CASSLDPGHYYGYTF. The CDR3 coding sequence is TGTGCCAGCAGCTTAGATCCGGGACATTACTATGGCTACACCTTC.

The CDR3 DNA reads as TGTGCCAGCAGGGGGGGCCCGGGACAGGGGATGTGGGGAGAATACGAGCAGTACTTC. The encoded protein is CASRGGPGQGMWGEYEQYF. V gene TRBV27 combines with J gene TRBJ2-7; 10 nucleotides align to TRBD1. This CDR3 contains 19 residues. J was trimmed by 4 bases and V by 6 bases; bases with no gene match: 21. CDR1 is MNHEY, CDR2 SMNVEV, per germline (reference sequence).

The chain uses TRBV4-1 and TRBJ2-3; the match to TRBD2 covers 8 bases. With 0 bases clipped from V and 8 bases from J, the junction kept 16 bases outside the gene matches. CDR1 and CDR2 from the germline V gene are MGHRA and YSYEKL. The CDR3 is 18 amino acids. This CDR3 is CASSQDFGASGPSGTQYF. The CDR3 DNA sequence: TGCGCCAGCAGCCAAGATTTTGGGGCTAGCGGGCCGTCCGGTACGCAGTATTTT.

The chain combines TRBV5-1 with TRBJ1-1; 7 bases are shared with TRBD1. CDR1 is SGHRS and CDR2 is YFSETQ in the germline V gene. After removal of 1 base from V and 3 bases from J, the junction contained 3 bases not matched to a gene. This CDR3 spans 14 amino acids. The chain's CDR3 is CASSLQGGDTEAFF. CDR3 nucleotides: TGCGCCAGCAGCTTGCAGGGGGGAGACACTGAAGCTTTCTTT.

This chain joins TRBV12-3 or TRBV12-4 and TRBJ1-1; maybe TRBD1 (5 bases). Trimming removed 7 bases from V and 10 bases from J, with 19 bases in between. The CDR3 is 13 amino acids. The CDR3 bases are TGTGCCAGCACGGTCTCAGGGAATATCATAGCTTTCTTT. This gives the protein CASTVSGNIIAFF.

The chain recombines TRBV2 with TRBJ1-6, with no clear D. This CDR3 comprises 15 residues. V was cut by 2 bases and J by 13 bases, with 18 bases left in between. Germline V gives CDR1 SNHLY, CDR2 FYNNEI. The DNA for the CDR3 is TGTGCCAGCAGTGAACGTCCAGGTTACTTTCGGCCCCTCCACTTT. It specifies CASSERPGYFRPLHF.

The chain carries TRBV3-1 (or the pseudogene TRBV3-2) and TRBJ1-1; the D gene is possibly TRBD1 (6 bases). Germline values: CDR1 LGHDT, CDR2 YNNKEL (reference sequence). The CDR3 has 17 residues. The ends were cut back, 0 bases at V and 5 bases at J, with 19 bases in the middle. This chain's CDR3 is CASSQDPPYREGTEAFF. The CDR3 region has the DNA TGTGCCAGCAGCCAAGATCCCCCCTACAGGGAAGGGACTGAAGCTTTCTTT.

The chain has TRBV3-1 (or the pseudogene TRBV3-2) and TRBJ2-5, with 7 bases matching TRBD2. With 4 bases clipped from V and 2 bases from J, the junction kept 4 bases outside the gene matches. The CDR3 length is 14 residues. CDR1 is LGHDT, CDR2 YNNKEL, per germline (reference sequence). The CDR3 reads CASSPLGGQETQYF. Here the CDR3 DNA reads TGTGCCAGCAGCCCCCTGGGGGGGCAAGAGACCCAGTACTTC.

This chain uses TRBV30 with TRBJ1-3; possibly TRBD1 for D (5 bases). Germline V gives CDR1 GTSNPN, CDR2 SVGIG (reference sequence). The V gene lost 4 bases and the J gene lost 4 bases, with 14 bases spanning the gap. The CDR3 spans 14 residues. CDR3 in DNA: TGTGCCTGGACAGGGTTATTACGCGGAAACACCATATATTTT. Translation gives CAWTGLLRGNTIYF.

This sequence joins TRBV7-3 and TRBJ2-1, with TRBD2 matching over 7 bases. The length of the CDR3 is 15 residues. The trim removed 1 base at V and 8 bases at J, leaving 8 bases unmatched. Germline V gene sequence: CDR1 SGHTA, CDR2 FQGTGA. This CDR3 is CASSLKRTRFDEQFF. The CDR3, as DNA: TGTGCCAGCAGCTTAAAGAGGACTAGATTTGATGAGCAGTTCTTC.

The chain employs TRBV11-2 and TRBJ1-1; D perhaps matches TRBD1 (6 bases). The CDR3 spans 17 residues. V was trimmed by 5 bases and J by 0 bases, leaving 19 bases between them. CDR1 is SGHAT, CDR2 FQNNGV, per germline. CDR3 nucleotide sequence: TGTGCCAGCAGCCCCCGGACAGCGTGGGCCATGAACACTGAAGCTTTCTTT. It specifies CASSPRTAWAMNTEAFF.

The chain recombines TRBV3-1 (or the pseudogene TRBV3-2) with TRBJ1-1; weak D call: TRBD1 (5 bases). The CDR3 contains 14 residues. Germline CDR1 LGHDT, CDR2 YNNKEL (reference sequence). V lost 1 base and J 11 bases, leaving 17 bases between the germline ends. The CDR3 protein is CASSQVRPQGPAFF. CDR3 DNA sequence: TGTGCCAGCAGCCAAGTCAGGCCCCAGGGCCCCGCTTTCTTT.

The chain couples TRBV5-4 to TRBJ1-2; D might be TRBD1 (6 bases). The CDR3 is made up of 15 amino acids. Trimming removed 2 bases from V and 2 bases from J, with 13 bases in between. CDR1 SGHNT and CDR2 YYREEE come from the germline V gene (reference sequence). The CDR3 loop is CASSFRQAWNYGYTF. In nucleotides, the CDR3 is TGTGCCAGCAGCTTCCGACAGGCCTGGAACTATGGCTACACCTTC.

The chain's CDR3 is CASSHTTGVGTEAFF. The CDR3 DNA reads as TGTGCCAGCAGCCACACGACAGGGGTTGGTACTGAAGCTTTCTTT. V usage is TRBV14 and J usage is TRBJ1-1; TRBD1 agrees at 8 bases. Losses at the gene ends were 3 bases for V and 5 bases for J; bases not matched to a gene: 8. This CDR3 is 15 amino acids long. CDR1 is SGHDN and CDR2 is FVKESK in the germline V gene.

This chain uses TRBV6-5 with TRBJ1-1, with 11 positions matching TRBD1. The length of the CDR3 is 14 residues. V shed 4 bases, J shed 5 bases, and the junction held 3 bases outside the gene matches. The germline V gene has CDR1 MNHEY and CDR2 SVGAGI. DNA of the CDR3: TGTGCCAGCAGTTGGACAGGGGGCGTTACTGAAGCTTTCTTT. Residues: CASSWTGGVTEAFF.